The 22 T cell receptor beta chains reported below all come from one sample, sequenced in a study of early T cells in non-severe SARS-CoV-2 infection (dated by TCRdb to about 2021). To prepare the library, 5' RACE was applied. TCRdb names NextSeq 500 as the instrument used. The public sequencing data were trimmed at Q25 with fastp and processed into clonotypes with MiXCR by TCRdb, which kept only in-frame beta chains. All rows with the same CDR3 protein become a single entry with the most common DNA and genes. Across this sample there are tens of thousands of distinct CDR3 sequences, with less than 15% seen only once. More than 15% of the sample goes to the ten largest clones. The sequenced material came from whole blood. The receptors shown here come from an adult who was a healthcare worker with PCR-confirmed SARS-CoV-2 infection or an uninfected control (not recorded which).

This clonotype was seen a handful of times. The rearrangement links TRBV7-8 to TRBJ2-3; D is uncertain. With 4 bases removed from V and 8 bases from J, the gap between germline ends came to 10 bases. The V gene's germline CDR1 is SGHVS and CDR2 FQNEAQ. This CDR3 is built from 12 residues. The CDR3, as DNA: TGTGCCAGCAGCTCCCGAGAGAGTACGCAGTATTTT. The encoded protein is CASSSRESTQYF. The full variable domain, in which reference TRBV7-8 and TRBJ2-3 provide the parts outside the CDR3, is GAGVSQSPRYKVAKRGQDVALRCDPISGHVSLFWYQQALGQGPEFLTYFQNEAQLDKSGLPSDRFFAERPEGSVSTLKIQRTQQEDSAVYLCASSSRESTQYFGPGTRLTVL.

This clonotype was picked up many times. The chain uses TRBV11-2 and TRBJ2-7, with D possibly TRBD2 on 6 matching bases. There are 14 residues in the CDR3. Deletions cut 2 bases from V and 1 base from J, with 9 bases between. The germline V gene encodes CDR1 SGHAT and CDR2 FQNNGV. The CDR3 nucleotides read TGTGCCAGCAGCTTAAAGGGACTTTCCTACGAGCAGTACTTC. Protein: CASSLKGLSYEQYF.

Only a few counts were recorded for this clonotype. The chain carries TRBV21-1 and TRBJ1-1; the D call of TRBD1 is as the table states it, not checked on the DNA. TRBV21-1 corresponds to a pseudogene. CDR3 size: 13 residues. CDR3 bases: TGTGCCAGCAGCAAAGAAGGGGGCACTGAAGCTTTCTTT. It encodes CASSKEGGTEAFF.

This clonotype was counted at least ten times. This chain uses TRBV6-2 or TRBV6-3 with TRBJ1-2; D is uncertain. CDR3 length: 12 amino acids. The germline CDR1 and CDR2 sequences are MNHEY and SVGEGT. V was shortened by 6 bases and J by 4 bases, with 9 bases between the two germline ends. The CDR3 spells CASSPTPYGYTF. The CDR3, as DNA: TGTGCCAGCAGCCCGACACCCTATGGCTACACCTTC.

In its sample, this clonotype was seen many times. The chain has TRBV2 and TRBJ2-1; no reliable D call. V lost 5 bases to trimming and J lost 2 bases, with 7 bases between them. Germline lookup yields CDR1 SNHLY and CDR2 FYNNEI. The CDR3 is 13 amino acids. The CDR3 loop is CASSFRTYNEQFF. In DNA form, the CDR3 reads TGTGCCAGCAGTTTCAGGACCTACAATGAGCAGTTCTTC.

The rearrangement links TRBV20-1 to TRBJ2-7; D uncertain. The CDR3 is 11 residues long. With 6 bases removed from V and 2 bases from J, the gap between germline ends came to 8 bases. The V gene's germline CDR1 is DFQATT and CDR2 SNEGSKA (reference sequence). The CDR3 loop is CSADLTYEQYF. In nucleotides, the CDR3 is TGCAGTGCCGACTTAACCTACGAGCAGTACTTC.

About this clonotype: Lacking the conserved final phenylalanine or tryptophan, this CDR3 likely reflects a read error. The chain has TRBV28 and TRBJ1-1; weak D call: TRBD1 (6 bases). From germline, CDR1 is MDHEN and CDR2 SYDVKM. CDR3 length equals 15 residues. The germline V and J ends were trimmed by 6 bases and 4 bases, with 18 bases remaining between them. This chain's CDR3 is CASSAPTGIRTEAFS. As DNA, the CDR3 is TGTGCCAGCAGCGCCCCCACAGGGATTCGCACTGAAGCTTTCTCT.

The rearrangement uses TRBV7-9 and TRBJ1-6; perhaps TRBD1 as D (5 bases). The germline gives CDR1 SEHNR, CDR2 FQNEAQ (reference sequence). The CDR3 is 13 residues long. V was pared by 3 bases and J by 14 bases, with 14 bases between. The CDR3 reads CASSFGDVRTLHF. The CDR3 DNA reads as TGTGCCAGCAGCTTTGGGGACGTCAGGACCCTCCACTTT.

This clonotype was seen many times. The J gene is TRBJ2-3, the V gene TRBV4-2, with D unresolved. This CDR3 is built from 12 residues. V was clipped by 4 bases and J by 5 bases, with 7 bases between them. The germline V gene has CDR1 LGHNA and CDR2 YNFKEQ. CDR3 amino acids: CASSPYGDTQYF. The CDR3 nucleotides are TGTGCCAGCAGCCCATATGGAGATACGCAGTATTTT.

This clonotype was detected ten times or more. This sequence joins TRBV6-1 and TRBJ2-7, with a possible D match to TRBD1 (6 bases). The CDR3 is 13 amino acids. Germline V gene sequence: CDR1 MNHNS, CDR2 SASEGT. Trimming took off 5 bases at V and 1 base at J, with 9 bases between the two ends. This CDR3 is CASSRQVSYEQYF. The CDR3 nucleotides are TGTGCCAGCAGTAGACAGGTATCCTACGAGCAGTACTTC.

CDR3 amino acids: CASSLTWSGSYEQYF. Written as DNA, the CDR3 is TGTGCCAGCAGCTTAACGTGGTCAGGTAGCTACGAGCAGTACTTC. The chain has TRBV7-3 and TRBJ2-7, with D unclear. V lost 0 bases and J lost 3, with 12 bases in between. The germline V gene has CDR1 SGHTA and CDR2 FQGTGA. This CDR3 is built from 15 residues.

This clonotype has more than one count but fewer than ten. The gene calls are TRBV9 and TRBJ2-7, with D possibly matching TRBD1 (5 bases). The V end was cut by 0 bases, the J end by 3 bases, with 7 bases between. CDR3 length equals 13 residues. Germline loops: CDR1 SGDLS, CDR2 YYNGEE. CDR3 region: CASSVATDYEQYF. Here the CDR3 DNA reads TGTGCCAGCAGCGTAGCGACAGACTACGAGCAGTACTTC.

There are many counts of this clonotype. The genes are TRBV29-1 and TRBJ2-3, with D possibly being TRBD2 (5 bases). Looked up from germline, CDR1 is SQVTM and CDR2 is ANQGSEA. With 4 bases removed from V and 3 bases from J, the gap between germline ends came to 14 bases. The CDR3 has 14 residues. The CDR3 DNA sequence: TGCAGCGTTGCCGCGACTACAAAGACAGATACGCAGTATTTT. Translating gives CSVAATTKTDTQYF.

This clonotype was counted a few times. This chain links TRBV5-6 with TRBJ2-7, with D perhaps TRBD2 (6 bases). V dropped 4 bases and J dropped 3 bases, with 14 bases sitting between them. Per the germline V gene, CDR1 is SGHDT and CDR2 is YYEEEE. This CDR3 has 14 residues. Here the CDR3 DNA reads TGTGCCAGCAGCCTGGAGGGTGGGCTCTACGAGCAGTACTTC. Amino acid sequence: CASSLEGGLYEQYF.

This clonotype has ten or more counts. This chain uses TRBV9 with TRBJ2-5; a weak D match, TRBD1 (6 bases). The CDR3 runs 14 residues. The germline V gene has CDR1 SGDLS and CDR2 YYNGEE. V was trimmed by 0 bases and J by 5 bases, leaving 11 bases between them. This chain's CDR3 is CASSVDNREETQYF. In DNA form, the CDR3 reads TGTGCCAGCAGCGTAGATAACAGGGAGGAGACCCAGTACTTC.

There are many counts of this clonotype. This chain uses TRBV7-8 with TRBJ1-2, with D hard to call. Germline V lookup: CDR1 SGHVS, CDR2 FQNEAQ. The CDR3 has 13 residues. Trimming took off 5 bases at V and 0 bases at J, with 7 bases between the two ends. This CDR3 is CASSTGTNYGYTF. CDR3 DNA sequence: TGTGCCAGCAGCACCGGGACTAACTATGGCTACACCTTC.

This clonotype was seen at least ten times. V gene TRBV6-2 or TRBV6-3 combines with J gene TRBJ2-6; D unclear. Trimming took 8 bases from V and 0 from J, leaving 5 bases between them. Germline CDR1 is MNHEY and CDR2 is SVGEGT. This CDR3 contains 13 residues. In DNA, the CDR3 is TGTGCCAGCTATCTCTCTGGGGCCAACGTCCTGACTTTC. Amino acid sequence: CASYLSGANVLTF.

This clonotype showed up many times. V is TRBV11-2 and J is TRBJ2-3; 7 bases are shared with TRBD2. The CDR3 spans 15 residues. The V gene end was trimmed by 4 bases and the J gene end by 3 bases; junction bases not matched to a gene: 7. CDR1 and CDR2 (germline): SGHAT, FQNNGV. CDR3 sequence reads: CASSWGGGSTDTQYF. CDR3 in DNA: TGTGCCAGCAGCTGGGGGGGAGGGAGTACAGATACGCAGTATTTT. Using reference TRBV11-2 and TRBJ2-3 for the parts outside the CDR3, the full variable domain is EAGVAQSPRYKIIEKRQSVAFWCNPISGHATLYWYQQILGQGPKLLIQFQNNGVVDDSQLPKDRFSAERLKGVDSTLKIQPAKLEDSAVYLCASSWGGGSTDTQYFGPGTRLTVL.

The J gene is TRBJ2-7, the V gene TRBV7-3; D call uncertain. The CDR3 extends over 13 amino acids. Trimming stripped 0 bases from V and 7 bases from J, with 10 bases between. Per the germline V gene, CDR1 is SGHTA and CDR2 is FQGTGA. The CDR3 is CASSLTTYGEQYF. The CDR3 nucleotides are TGTGCCAGCAGCTTAACGACTTACGGGGAGCAGTACTTC. The entire variable domain, with the rest obtained from reference TRBV7-3 and TRBJ2-7, is as follows: GAGVSQTPSNKVTEKGKYVELRCDPISGHTALYWYRQSLGQGPEFLIYFQGTGAADDSGLPNDRFFAVRPEGSVSTLKIQRTERGDSAVYLCASSLTTYGEQYFGPGTRLTVT.

Turning to this clonotype: Since the CDR3 does not end with the conserved phenylalanine or tryptophan, this likely comes from a read error. The chain is built from TRBV7-2 and TRBJ2-5; D gene ambiguous. The CDR3 is 11 residues long. The V gene lost 5 bases and the J gene lost 3 bases, with 4 bases spanning the gap. Germline CDR1 is SGHTA and CDR2 is FQGNSA. The CDR3 here is CASSRKETQYS. Here the CDR3 DNA reads TGTGCCAGCAGCCGGAAAGAGACCCAGTACTCC.

There are many counts of this clonotype. The chain employs TRBV20-1 and TRBJ2-2; 7 bases map to TRBD2. Germline CDR1 and CDR2: DFQATT and SNEGSKA (reference sequence). Unmatched junction bases numbered 8, after V lost 4 bases and J lost 3 bases. This CDR3 is built from 15 residues. CDR3 amino acids: CSAKVPSGHTGELFF. The CDR3 nucleotides are TGCAGTGCTAAGGTTCCTAGCGGACACACCGGGGAGCTGTTTTTT.

This rearrangement joins TRBV2 to TRBJ2-7; maybe TRBD2 (6 bases). Trimming removed 8 bases from V and 7 bases from J, with 18 bases in between. The V gene's germline CDR1 is SNHLY and CDR2 FYNNEI. The CDR3 extends over 13 amino acids. As DNA, the CDR3 is TGTGCCAGCGGAGGGTCCTCCGTGATAGAGCAGTACTTC. Protein product: CASGGSSVIEQYF.